A few counts support the clone carrying this T cell receptor (beta chain). This sample is part of a study of blood T cell repertoires in COVID-19. For the study at large: Sites across the United States, Italy and Spain contributed samples from acute and convalescent COVID-19. PBMCs, B-cell-depleted T cells, or T cells provided the cDNA or gDNA that made up the material.

In the authors' workflow: Using reference gene primer amplification, nucleated cell counts were estimated. Sequencing was performed with immunoSEQ multiplex PCR; in TCRdb, only in-frame clones are kept and a portion is missing. V, J and clone size were drawn from that table, and D and trimming were deduced from the DNA. This table has about 480,000 clones, 80% to 90% appearing once. Between the trimmed V and J ends, which lost 4 bases and 11 bases, there was a span of 13 bases. Germline-derived CDR1 and CDR2 are SGHTS and YDEGEE. This CDR3 has 12 residues. The chain has TRBV5-8 and TRBJ1-5; maybe TRBD1 (6 bases). Sequenced sample: peripheral blood. This receptor was identified in a woman aged 30 to 39 with acute or convalescent COVID-19. DNA of the CDR3: TGTGCCAGCAGCGCTAGGGGGACTACCCAGCATTTT. Protein: CASSARGTTQHF.